The rows below give T cell receptor beta chains drawn from one sample of a study of technical replicates of blood from several donors. Using immunoSEQ multiplex PCR, the repertoire was profiled, and TCRdb retains in-frame clones only, with some absent. Here the sample spans around 70,000 clones, 95% being singletons. What was sequenced was T cells isolated from PBMCs. Receptor source: a human donor in good health. Both conserved end residues are part of each CDR3. D genes are given only for firm matches.

>TRBV5-1|TRBJ1-2|.
CASSLAQTNYGYTF
>TRBV19|TRBJ1-5|TRBD1
CASSMTGASSNQPQHF
>TRBV5-1|TRBJ2-5|.
CASSLSRGQETQYF
>TRBV27|TRBJ1-5|TRBD1
CASSSQGNSNQPQHF
>TRBV10-3|TRBJ1-4|TRBD1
CAISERTTGKLFF
>TRBV30|TRBJ2-7|TRBD1
CAWTTGGSYEQYF
>TRBV27|TRBJ2-7|.
CASSFRLTGYEQYF
>TRBV2|TRBJ1-2|.
CASSGSYYGYTF
>TRBV5-1|TRBJ1-1|TRBD1
CASRFGQGGHPSNLNTEAFF
>TRBV27|TRBJ2-5|TRBD2
CASSGLAGQETQYF
>TRBV18|TRBJ1-1|.
CASSYRSGGGFGMNTEAFF
>TRBV7-9|TRBJ2-2|.
CASSLVAGNTGELFF
>TRBV7-6|TRBJ2-1|.
CASSLFLGGGRGNEQFF
>TRBV5-8|TRBJ2-1|.
CASSLDRGASGLGNEQFF
>TRBV28|TRBJ1-1|TRBD1
CASRPDRGPTTEAFF
>TRBV6-6|TRBJ2-5|TRBD2
CARPRLANQETQYF
>TRBV5-6|TRBJ2-3|.
CASSPLQAYIPTDTQYF
>TRBV10-2|TRBJ1-2|TRBD1
CASSTSRDRGDGYTF
>TRBV14|TRBJ2-1|TRBD2
CASTYGTSVYNEQFF
>TRBV5-4|TRBJ2-7|TRBD2
CASSSQRETGEQYF
>TRBV27|TRBJ2-7|.
CASTHSGEQYF
>TRBV5-1|TRBJ2-5|TRBD1
CASTGGVRETQYF
>TRBV11-2|TRBJ1-4|.
CASSPASPVKRPNEKLFF
>TRBV28|TRBJ2-7|TRBD2
CASSFGRIGESSGTEQYF
>TRBV6-5|TRBJ2-7|TRBD2
CASRGAGGFYEQYF
>TRBV29-1|TRBJ1-2|.
CSVVLAESYGYTF
>TRBV28|TRBJ2-1|TRBD1
CASSYRTGQFF
>TRBV10-1|TRBJ2-4|TRBD1
CASSDTGGKNIQYF
>TRBV28|TRBJ2-5|.
CASSLSELVETQYF
>TRBV7-7|TRBJ2-1|.
CASSFEAGLYNEQFF
>TRBV19|TRBJ2-7|TRBD1
CASSIFRTGGSEQYF
>TRBV18|TRBJ2-5|TRBD2
CASSPVGLGQETQYF
>TRBV7-2|TRBJ2-7|TRBD2
CASSLDVRLAGYEQYF
>TRBV9|TRBJ2-1|.
CASKGVDVNEQFF
>TRBV4-2|TRBJ1-2|.
CASSQDHSGNYGYTF
>TRBV28|TRBJ2-7|.
CASSLRWERLHEQYF
>TRBV6-5|TRBJ1-5|.
CASWGGGVNQPQHF
>TRBV10-1|TRBJ1-1|.
CASSEMGGTEAFF
>TRBV5-1|TRBJ2-7|TRBD1
CASSALGQATYEQYF
>TRBV14|TRBJ1-2|.
CASSHRQARGYTF
>TRBV27|TRBJ2-7|TRBD1
CASSSLSDRGQGQYF
>TRBV4-1|TRBJ2-5|.
CASSQGPGFAQETQYF
>TRBV15|TRBJ1-5|.
CATSKTALPNQPQHF
>TRBV11-2|TRBJ2-5|TRBD2
CASGRTSGSQETQYF
>TRBV28|TRBJ1-1|.
CASSLMPGLNTEAFF
>TRBV6-1|TRBJ1-5|.
CASKGLEGYQPQHF